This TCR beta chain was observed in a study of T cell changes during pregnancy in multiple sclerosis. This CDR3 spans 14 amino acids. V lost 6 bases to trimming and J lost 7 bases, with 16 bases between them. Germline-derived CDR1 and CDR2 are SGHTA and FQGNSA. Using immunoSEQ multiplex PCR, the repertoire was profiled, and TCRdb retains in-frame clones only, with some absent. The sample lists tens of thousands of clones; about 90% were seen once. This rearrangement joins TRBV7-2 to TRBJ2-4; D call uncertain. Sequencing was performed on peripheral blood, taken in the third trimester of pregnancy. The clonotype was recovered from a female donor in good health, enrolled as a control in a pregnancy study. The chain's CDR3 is CASSLLRLENIQYF. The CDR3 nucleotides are TGTGCCAGCAGTTTATTGCGGCTAGAGAACATTCAGTACTTC. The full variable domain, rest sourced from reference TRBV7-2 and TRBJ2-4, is GAGVSQSPSNKVTEKGKDVELRCDPISGHTALYWYRQSLGQGLEFLIYFQGNSAPDKSGLPSDRFSAERTGGSVSTLTIQRTQQEDSAVYLCASSLLRLENIQYFGAGTRLSVL.